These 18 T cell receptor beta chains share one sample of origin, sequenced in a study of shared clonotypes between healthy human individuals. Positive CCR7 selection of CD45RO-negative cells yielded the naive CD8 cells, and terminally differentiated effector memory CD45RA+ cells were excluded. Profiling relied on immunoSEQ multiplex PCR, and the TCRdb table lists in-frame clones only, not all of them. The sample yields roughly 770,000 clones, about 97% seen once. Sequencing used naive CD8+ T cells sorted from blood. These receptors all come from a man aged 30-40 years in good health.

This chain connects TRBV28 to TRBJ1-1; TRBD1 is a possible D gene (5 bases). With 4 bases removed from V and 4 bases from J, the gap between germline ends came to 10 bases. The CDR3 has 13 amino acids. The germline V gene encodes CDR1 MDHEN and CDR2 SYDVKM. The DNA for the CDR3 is TGTGCCAGCAGTTCAGGGTTGGGCACTGAAGCTTTCTTT. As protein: CASSSGLGTEAFF. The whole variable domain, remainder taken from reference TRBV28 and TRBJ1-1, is DVKVTQSSRYLVKRTGEKVFLECVQDMDHENMFWYRQDPGLGLRLIYFSYDVKMKEKGDIPEGYSVSREKKERFSLILESASTNQTSMYLCASSSGLGTEAFFGQGTRLTVV.

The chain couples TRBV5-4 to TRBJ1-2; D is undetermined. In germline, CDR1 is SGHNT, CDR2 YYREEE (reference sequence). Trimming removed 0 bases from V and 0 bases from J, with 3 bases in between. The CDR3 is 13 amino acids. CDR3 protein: CASSLVTNYGYTF. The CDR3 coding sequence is TGTGCCAGCAGCTTGGTTACTAACTATGGCTACACCTTC.

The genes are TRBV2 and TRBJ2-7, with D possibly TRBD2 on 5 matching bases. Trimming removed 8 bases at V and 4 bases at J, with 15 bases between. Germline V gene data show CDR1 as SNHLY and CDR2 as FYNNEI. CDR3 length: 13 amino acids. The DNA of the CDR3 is TGTGCCAGCGTGGCCCGATCGGGATACGAGCAGTACTTC. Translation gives CASVARSGYEQYF.

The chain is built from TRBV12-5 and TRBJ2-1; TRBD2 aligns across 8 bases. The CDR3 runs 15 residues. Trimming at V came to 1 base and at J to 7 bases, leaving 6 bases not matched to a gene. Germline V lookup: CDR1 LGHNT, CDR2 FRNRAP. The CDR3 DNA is TGTGCTAGTGGTTTGGATGATAGCGGGACTAATGAGCAGTTCTTC. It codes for CASGLDDSGTNEQFF. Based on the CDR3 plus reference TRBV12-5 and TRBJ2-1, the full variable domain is DARVTQTPRHKVTEMGQEVTMRCQPILGHNTVFWYRQTMMQGLELLAYFRNRAPLDDSGMPKDRFSAEMPDATLATLKIQPSEPRDSAVYFCASGLDDSGTNEQFFGPGTRLTVL.

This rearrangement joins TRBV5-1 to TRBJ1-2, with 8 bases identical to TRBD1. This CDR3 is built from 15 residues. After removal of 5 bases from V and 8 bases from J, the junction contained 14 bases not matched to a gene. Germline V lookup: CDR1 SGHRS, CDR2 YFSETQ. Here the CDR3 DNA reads TGCGCCAGCAGTGCCGCGGACAGGGCTTCGGTGGGCTACACCTTC. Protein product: CASSAADRASVGYTF.

The CDR3 reads CASSQGTSPYEQYF. CDR3 nucleotides: TGTGCCAGCTCACAAGGGACTAGTCCCTACGAGCAGTACTTC. V is TRBV18 and J is TRBJ2-7; 8 bases align to TRBD2. CDR3 size: 14 residues. The junction had 4 bases not matched to a gene; V was cut back by 4 bases and J by 2 bases. Germline assignment: CDR1 KGHSH and CDR2 LQKENI.

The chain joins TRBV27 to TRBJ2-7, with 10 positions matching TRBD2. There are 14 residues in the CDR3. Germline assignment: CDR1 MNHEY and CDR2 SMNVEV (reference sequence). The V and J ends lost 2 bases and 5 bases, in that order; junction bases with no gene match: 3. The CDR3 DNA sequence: TGTGCCAGCAGTTTACTAGCGGGAGAGGACGAGCAGTACTTC. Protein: CASSLLAGEDEQYF.

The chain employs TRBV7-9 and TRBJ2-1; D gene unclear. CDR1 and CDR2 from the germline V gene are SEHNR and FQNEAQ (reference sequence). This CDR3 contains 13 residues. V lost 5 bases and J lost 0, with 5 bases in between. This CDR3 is CASSRSSYNEQFF. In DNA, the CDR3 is TGTGCCAGCAGCCGGAGCTCCTACAATGAGCAGTTCTTC. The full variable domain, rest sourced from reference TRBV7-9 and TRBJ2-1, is DTGVSQNPRHKITKRGQNVTFRCDPISEHNRLYWYRQTLGQGPEFLTYFQNEAQLEKSRLLSDRFSAERPKGSFSTLEIQRTEQGDSAMYLCASSRSSYNEQFFGPGTRLTVL.

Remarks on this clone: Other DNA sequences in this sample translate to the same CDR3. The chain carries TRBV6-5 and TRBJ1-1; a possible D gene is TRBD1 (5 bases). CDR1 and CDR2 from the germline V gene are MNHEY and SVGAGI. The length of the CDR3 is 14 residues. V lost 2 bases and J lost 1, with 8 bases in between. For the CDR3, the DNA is TGTGCCAGCAGTTACCGCGGACAGAACACTGAAGCTTTCTTT. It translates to CASSYRGQNTEAFF.

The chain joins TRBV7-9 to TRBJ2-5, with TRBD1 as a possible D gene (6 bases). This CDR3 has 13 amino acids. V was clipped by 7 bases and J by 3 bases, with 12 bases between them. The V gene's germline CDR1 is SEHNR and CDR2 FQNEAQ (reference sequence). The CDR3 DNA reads TGTGCCAGCACCTTGGGGGCGAAAGAGACCCAGTACTTC. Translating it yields CASTLGAKETQYF.

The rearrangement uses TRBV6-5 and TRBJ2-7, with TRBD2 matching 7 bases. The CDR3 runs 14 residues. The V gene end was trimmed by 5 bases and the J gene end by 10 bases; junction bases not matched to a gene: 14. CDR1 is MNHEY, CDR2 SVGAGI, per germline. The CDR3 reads CASSPAGEAFDQYF. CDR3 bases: TGTGCCAGCAGTCCGGCGGGAGAGGCCTTCGACCAGTACTTC.

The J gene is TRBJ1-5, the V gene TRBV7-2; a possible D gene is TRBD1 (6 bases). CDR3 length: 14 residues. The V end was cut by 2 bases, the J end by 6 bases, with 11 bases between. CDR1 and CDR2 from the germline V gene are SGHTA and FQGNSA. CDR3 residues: CASSLLDRFQPQHF. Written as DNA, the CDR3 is TGTGCCAGCAGCTTATTGGACAGATTTCAGCCCCAGCATTTT.

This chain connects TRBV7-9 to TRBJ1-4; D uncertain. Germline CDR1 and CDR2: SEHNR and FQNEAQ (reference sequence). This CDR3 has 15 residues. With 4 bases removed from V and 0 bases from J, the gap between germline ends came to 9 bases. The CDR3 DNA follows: TGTGCCAGCAGCTCGTCGCCAACAACTAATGAAAAACTGTTTTTT. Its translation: CASSSSPTTNEKLFF.

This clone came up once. The CDR3 region has the DNA TGCAGCGTTGAAGATGTCTCCACCGAGCAGTTCTTC. Protein product: CSVEDVSTEQFF. The rearrangement joins TRBV29-1 to TRBJ2-1; D uncertain. CDR1 is SQVTM, CDR2 ANQGSEA, per germline. V lost 0 bases, J lost 10 bases, and 10 bases lay in between. The CDR3 loop spans 12 amino acids.

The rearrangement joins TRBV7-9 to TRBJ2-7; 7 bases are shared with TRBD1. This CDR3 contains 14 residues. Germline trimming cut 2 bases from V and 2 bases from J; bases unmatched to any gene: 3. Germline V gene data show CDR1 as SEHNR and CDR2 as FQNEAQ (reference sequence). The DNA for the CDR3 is TGTGCCAGCAGCTTAATACAGGGGACCTACGAGCAGTACTTC. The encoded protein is CASSLIQGTYEQYF.

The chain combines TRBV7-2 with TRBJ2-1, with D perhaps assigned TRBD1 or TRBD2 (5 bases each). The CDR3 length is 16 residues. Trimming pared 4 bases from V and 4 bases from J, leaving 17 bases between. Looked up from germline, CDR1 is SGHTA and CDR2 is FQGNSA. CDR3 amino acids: CASSSPGTILYNEQFF. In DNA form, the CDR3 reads TGTGCCAGCAGCTCCCCCGGGACGATTTTATACAATGAGCAGTTCTTC. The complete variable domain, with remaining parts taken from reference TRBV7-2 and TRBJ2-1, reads GAGVSQSPSNKVTEKGKDVELRCDPISGHTALYWYRQSLGQGLEFLIYFQGNSAPDKSGLPSDRFSAERTGGSVSTLTIQRTQQEDSAVYLCASSSPGTILYNEQFFGPGTRLTVL.

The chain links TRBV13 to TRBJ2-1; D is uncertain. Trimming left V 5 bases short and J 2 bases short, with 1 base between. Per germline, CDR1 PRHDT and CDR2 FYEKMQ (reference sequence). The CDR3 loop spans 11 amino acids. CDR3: CASSAYNEQFF. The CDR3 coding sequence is TGTGCCAGCAGCGCCTACAATGAGCAGTTCTTC.

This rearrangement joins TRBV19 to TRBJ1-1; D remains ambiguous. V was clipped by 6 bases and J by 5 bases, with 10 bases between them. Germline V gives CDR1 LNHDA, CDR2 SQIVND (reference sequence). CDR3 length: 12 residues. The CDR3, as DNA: TGTGCCAGTAGAAGCCTGGGAACTGAAGCTTTCTTT. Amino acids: CASRSLGTEAFF.